This TCR beta chain was found in a study of blood T cell repertoires in COVID-19. Whole-study context: The United States, Italy and Spain supplied acute and convalescent COVID-19 samples.

As originally analysed: Scientists estimated how many nucleated cells there were by amplifying reference gene primers. Profiled with immunoSEQ multiplex PCR; TCRdb holds only in-frame clones, not every one. V, J and clone size were drawn from that table, and D and trimming were deduced from the DNA. The sample holds approximately 330,000 clones, approximately 86% seen once. The CDR3 length is 16 residues. CDR1 is MNHEY, CDR2 SVGEGT, per germline. The V and J ends lost 2 bases and 0 bases, in that order; junction bases with no gene match: 3. What was sequenced was peripheral blood. The chain is built from TRBV6-2 or TRBV6-3 and TRBJ1-5; 8 nucleotides agree with TRBD1. The clonotype was recovered from a man aged 25-45 years with COVID-19, enrolled during active disease. The CDR3 spells CASSYLDRASNQPQHF. CDR3 bases: TGTGCCAGCAGTTACCTGGACAGGGCTAGCAATCAGCCCCAGCATTTT.